The sequence of this TCR beta chain was determined in a study of blood T cell repertoires in COVID-19. In the study overall: Specimens from acute and convalescent COVID-19 originated in the United States, Italy and Spain. The analysed material was cDNA or gDNA that came from T cells, B-cell-depleted T cells, or PBMCs.

Original handling: Reference gene primer amplification gave estimated nucleated cell counts. Assay used: immunoSEQ multiplex PCR; TCRdb lists only in-frame clones, some missing. The V and J calls and the clone size are those of that table, but D and trimming were determined from the DNA. Of about 47,000 clones in the sample, roughly four fifths were seen once. This TCR was recovered from a man in his sixties or seventies with active COVID-19. Sample: peripheral blood.

CDR3 nucleotide sequence: TGTGCCACCAGCAGAGTAAAGGAGGATGGCTACACCTTC. Translation: CATSRVKEDGYTF. The chain couples TRBV15 to TRBJ1-2, with D unclear. Germline CDR1 and CDR2: LNHNV and YYDKDF (reference sequence). Trimming left V 1 base short and J 6 bases short, with 9 bases between. This CDR3 is built from 13 residues.